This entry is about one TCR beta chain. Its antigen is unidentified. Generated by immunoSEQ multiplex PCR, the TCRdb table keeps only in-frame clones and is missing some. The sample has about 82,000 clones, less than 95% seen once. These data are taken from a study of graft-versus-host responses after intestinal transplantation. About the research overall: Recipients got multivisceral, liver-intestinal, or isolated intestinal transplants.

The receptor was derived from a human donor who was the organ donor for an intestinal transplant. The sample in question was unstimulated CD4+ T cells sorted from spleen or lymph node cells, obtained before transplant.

CDR3 loop: CASRTGTVYGYTF. DNA of the CDR3: TGTGCCAGTAGAACCGGGACAGTTTATGGCTACACCTTC. The chain is built from TRBV19 and TRBJ1-2; 7 bases map to TRBD1. Losses at the gene ends were 6 bases for V and 5 bases for J; bases not matched to a gene: 6. Germline CDR1 and CDR2: LNHDA and SQIVND (reference sequence). CDR3 length equals 13 residues. The full variable domain, rest sourced from reference TRBV19 and TRBJ1-2, is DGGITQSPKYLFRKEGQNVTLSCEQNLNHDAMYWYRQDPGQGLRLIYYSQIVNDFQKGDIAEGYSVSREKKESFPLTVTSAQKNPTAFYLCASRTGTVYGYTFGSGTRLTVV.